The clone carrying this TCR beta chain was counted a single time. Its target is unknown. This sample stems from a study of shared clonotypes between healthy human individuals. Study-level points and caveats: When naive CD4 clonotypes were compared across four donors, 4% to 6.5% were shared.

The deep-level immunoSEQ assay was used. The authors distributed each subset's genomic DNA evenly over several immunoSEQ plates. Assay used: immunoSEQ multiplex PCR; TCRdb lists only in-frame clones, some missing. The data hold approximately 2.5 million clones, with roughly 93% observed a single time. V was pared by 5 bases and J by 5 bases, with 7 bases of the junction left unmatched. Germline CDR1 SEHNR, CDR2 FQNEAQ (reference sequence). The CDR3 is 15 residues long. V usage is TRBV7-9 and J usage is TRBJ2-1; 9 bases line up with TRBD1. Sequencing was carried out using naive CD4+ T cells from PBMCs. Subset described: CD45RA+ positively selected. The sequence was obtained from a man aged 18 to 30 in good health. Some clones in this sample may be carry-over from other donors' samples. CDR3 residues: CASSRKQGANNEQFF. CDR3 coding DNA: TGTGCCAGCAGCCGAAAACAGGGGGCTAACAATGAGCAGTTCTTC.